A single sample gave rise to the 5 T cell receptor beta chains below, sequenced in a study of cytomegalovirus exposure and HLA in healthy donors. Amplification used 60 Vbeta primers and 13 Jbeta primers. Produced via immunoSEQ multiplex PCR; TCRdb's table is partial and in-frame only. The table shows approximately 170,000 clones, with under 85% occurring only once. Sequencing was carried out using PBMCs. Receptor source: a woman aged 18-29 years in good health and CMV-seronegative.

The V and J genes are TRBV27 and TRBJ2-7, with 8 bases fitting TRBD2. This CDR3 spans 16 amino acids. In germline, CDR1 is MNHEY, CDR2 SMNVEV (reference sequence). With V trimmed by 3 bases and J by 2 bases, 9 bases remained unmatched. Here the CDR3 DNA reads TGTGCCAGCAGTTTCGAACGTAGCGGGATGGCCTACGAGCAGTACTTC. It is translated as CASSFERSGMAYEQYF.

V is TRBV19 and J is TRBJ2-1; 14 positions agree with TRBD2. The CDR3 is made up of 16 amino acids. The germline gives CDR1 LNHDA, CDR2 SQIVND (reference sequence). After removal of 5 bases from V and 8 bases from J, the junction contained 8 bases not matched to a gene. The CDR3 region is CASSAMGTSGSYEQFF. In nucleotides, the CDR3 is TGTGCCAGTAGTGCGATGGGGACTAGCGGGAGCTATGAGCAGTTCTTC.

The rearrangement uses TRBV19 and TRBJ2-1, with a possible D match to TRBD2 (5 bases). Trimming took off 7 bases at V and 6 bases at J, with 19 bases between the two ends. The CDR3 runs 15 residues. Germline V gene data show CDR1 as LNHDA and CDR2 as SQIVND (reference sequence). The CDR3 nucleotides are TGTGCCAGTACAAGTCTGACCCGGGCGGGCAATGAGCAGTTCTTC. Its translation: CASTSLTRAGNEQFF.

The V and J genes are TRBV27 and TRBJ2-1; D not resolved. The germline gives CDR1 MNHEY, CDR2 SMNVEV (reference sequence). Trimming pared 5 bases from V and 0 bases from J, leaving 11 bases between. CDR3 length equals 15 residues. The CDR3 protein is CASSQTKSSYNEQFF. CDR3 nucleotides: TGTGCCAGCAGTCAGACAAAAAGCTCCTACAATGAGCAGTTCTTC.

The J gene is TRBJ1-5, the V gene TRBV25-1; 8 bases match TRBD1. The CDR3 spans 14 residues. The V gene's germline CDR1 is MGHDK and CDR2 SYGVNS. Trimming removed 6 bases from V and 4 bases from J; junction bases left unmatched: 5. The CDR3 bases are TGTGCCAGCAGCCAGACAGGGGCGAATCAGCCCCAGCATTTT. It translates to CASSQTGANQPQHF.